The rows below give T cell receptor beta chains drawn from one sample of a study of T cell responses to AZD1222 COVID-19 vaccine. Libraries were prepared by immunoSEQ multiplex PCR; TCRdb keeps only in-frame clonotypes and omits some of them. The sample includes tens of thousands of clones, around 90% of them seen just once. The sample here was peripheral blood, taken on day 0 of AZD1222 vaccination. Receptor source: an adult in good health. The CDR3 runs from the conserved cysteine through the conserved F or W. Each record gives: J gene, V gene, CDR3 protein.

J gene: TRBJ2-7
V gene: TRBV5-1
CDR3 protein: CASSWDSSEQYF

J gene: TRBJ1-2
V gene: TRBV6-5
CDR3 protein: CASSYTGTVSYTF

J gene: TRBJ2-7
V gene: TRBV6-6
CDR3 protein: CASSYPAGDSSYEQYF

J gene: TRBJ1-5
V gene: TRBV7-6
CDR3 protein: CASSLGGGSNQPQHF

J gene: TRBJ2-1
V gene: TRBV30
CDR3 protein: CAWSLASGTSEQFF

J gene: TRBJ1-2
V gene: TRBV20-1
CDR3 protein: CSAATGSRYTF

J gene: TRBJ1-1
V gene: TRBV11-2
CDR3 protein: CASRGQTNTEAFF

J gene: TRBJ2-1
V gene: TRBV11-2
CDR3 protein: CASSFGGEYNEQFF

J gene: TRBJ1-5
V gene: TRBV5-8
CDR3 protein: CASSPDKGISNQPQHF

J gene: TRBJ2-2
V gene: TRBV9
CDR3 protein: CASSVDGPGHRVTGELFF

J gene: TRBJ2-7
V gene: TRBV6-1
CDR3 protein: CASSEGQGESYEQYF

J gene: TRBJ1-5
V gene: TRBV28
CDR3 protein: CASVGSDAGNQPQHF

J gene: TRBJ1-1
V gene: TRBV5-1
CDR3 protein: CASSFSTDSMNTEAFF

J gene: TRBJ1-6
V gene: TRBV3-1/TRBV3-2
CDR3 protein: CASSLVRGANSPLHF

J gene: TRBJ2-5
V gene: TRBV24-1
CDR3 protein: CATSEVLGVWETQYF

J gene: TRBJ2-7
V gene: TRBV5-1
CDR3 protein: CASSLAFAAPEGEQYF

J gene: TRBJ2-3
V gene: TRBV19
CDR3 protein: CASSITGAPDTQYF

J gene: TRBJ1-2
V gene: TRBV6-2/TRBV6-3
CDR3 protein: CASSLWSPPDGYTF

J gene: TRBJ1-3
V gene: TRBV6-5
CDR3 protein: CASRQGISGNTIYF

J gene: TRBJ2-7
V gene: TRBV5-4
CDR3 protein: CASSLKGYEQYF

J gene: TRBJ1-2
V gene: TRBV7-2
CDR3 protein: CASRGTGANYGYTF

J gene: TRBJ2-2
V gene: TRBV7-3
CDR3 protein: CASSTRQGSIIGELFF

J gene: TRBJ2-6
V gene: TRBV29-1
CDR3 protein: CSVRGPGANVLTF

J gene: TRBJ2-4
V gene: TRBV4-2
CDR3 protein: CASSQDPGSSAKNIQYF

J gene: TRBJ1-6
V gene: TRBV27
CDR3 protein: CASSSRQGAYSPLHF

J gene: TRBJ2-5
V gene: TRBV12-3/TRBV12-4
CDR3 protein: CASSWTGEETQYF

J gene: TRBJ2-7
V gene: TRBV28
CDR3 protein: CASSLGGGATRHYEQYF

J gene: TRBJ2-3
V gene: TRBV3-1/TRBV3-2
CDR3 protein: CASSHVSGGAGDTQYF

J gene: TRBJ1-1
V gene: TRBV29-1
CDR3 protein: CSAVSPRQGMVDTEAFF

J gene: TRBJ2-1
V gene: TRBV6-6
CDR3 protein: CASSYAISSSYNEQFF

J gene: TRBJ2-1
V gene: TRBV6-5
CDR3 protein: CASTRMGKDNEQFF

J gene: TRBJ1-1
V gene: TRBV19
CDR3 protein: CASSTRTGHTEAFF

J gene: TRBJ2-2
V gene: TRBV30
CDR3 protein: CAWSVSMANTGELFF

J gene: TRBJ1-6
V gene: TRBV12-3/TRBV12-4
CDR3 protein: CASSSDSPLHF

J gene: TRBJ2-1
V gene: TRBV5-1
CDR3 protein: CASSLLQTDEQFF

J gene: TRBJ2-5
V gene: TRBV5-6
CDR3 protein: CASSHPGGTGETQYF

J gene: TRBJ2-7
V gene: TRBV12-3/TRBV12-4
CDR3 protein: CASSLTSYEQYF

J gene: TRBJ1-4
V gene: TRBV27
CDR3 protein: CASRPGDSRGKLFF

J gene: TRBJ2-5
V gene: TRBV29-1
CDR3 protein: CSARTSSSAETQYF

J gene: TRBJ1-2
V gene: TRBV3-1/TRBV3-2
CDR3 protein: CASSQVSRVGYTF

J gene: TRBJ1-1
V gene: TRBV28
CDR3 protein: CASRQGTMDTEAFF

J gene: TRBJ2-3
V gene: TRBV12-5
CDR3 protein: CASGLGGQGTDTQYF